Following are 20 T cell receptor beta chains from one sample sequenced in a study of beta chain features in type 1 diabetes. The isolated RNA, all of it, was reverse transcribed, so expressed TCRB transcripts were what got sequenced. Assay used: immunoSEQ multiplex PCR; TCRdb lists only in-frame clones, some missing. The data show over 500,000 clones, around 15% seen once. Sequencing was performed on naive CD4+ T cells from blood. Every receptor here comes from a young man in good health.

This clone was seen a handful of times. V gene TRBV7-9 combines with J gene TRBJ1-5; D is uncertain. Per germline, CDR1 SEHNR and CDR2 FQNEAQ (reference sequence). Trimming removed 5 bases at V and 1 base at J, with 15 bases between. The CDR3 runs 16 residues. The CDR3 nucleotides read TGTGCCAGCAGCAAGACAAGGGTGGGAAGCAATCAGCCCCAGCATTTT. Protein: CASSKTRVGSNQPQHF.

V and J are TRBV30 and TRBJ1-4, with 7 nucleotides matching TRBD1. V shed 3 bases and J 5 bases; nucleotides not matched to a gene: 6. CDR3 length equals 14 residues. CDR1 is GTSNPN and CDR2 is SVGIG in the germline V gene (reference sequence). The CDR3 sequence: CAWRGQYQNEKLFF. The CDR3 nucleotides are TGTGCCTGGAGGGGACAGTACCAAAATGAAAAACTGTTTTTT.

The V gene is TRBV6-5, the J gene TRBJ2-7; the match to TRBD1 covers 11 bases. Germline CDR1 reads MNHEY; CDR2 reads SVGAGI. Unmatched junction bases numbered 7, after V lost 6 bases and J lost 3 bases. This CDR3 is built from 15 residues. CDR3: CASSPAGQGVYEQYF. The CDR3 DNA sequence: TGTGCCAGCAGCCCCGCGGGACAGGGGGTCTACGAGCAGTACTTC.

The gene calls are TRBV23-1 and TRBJ2-5, with TRBD2 matching over 12 bases. TRBV23-1 is identified as an open reading frame with a role that is uncertain. There are 15 residues in the CDR3. V was pared by 10 bases and J by 3 bases, with 9 bases of the junction left unmatched. The DNA for the CDR3 is TGCGCCAATCCCAGGCTAGCGGGAGGGAAAGAGACCCAGTACTTC. It translates to CANPRLAGGKETQYF.

CDR3 nucleotides: TGTGCCAGCAGTAGACAGACAGGGGCCTACGAGCAGTACTTC. This translates into CASSRQTGAYEQYF. The gene calls are TRBV28 and TRBJ2-7; 8 bases map to TRBD1. With V trimmed by 5 bases and J by 2 bases, 5 bases remained unmatched. Germline loops: CDR1 MDHEN, CDR2 SYDVKM. The length of the CDR3 is 14 residues.

The chain links TRBV28 to TRBJ1-2, with a possible D match to TRBD1 (5 bases). The germline V gene has CDR1 MDHEN and CDR2 SYDVKM. The CDR3 is 12 residues long. The V end lost 3 bases, the J end lost 8 bases, and 10 bases lay between the germline ends. In nucleotides, the CDR3 is TGTGCCAGCAGTTTCGGGGCTCGAGGCTACACCTTC. Protein sequence: CASSFGARGYTF.

The CDR3 here is CASSLTGPGSGNTIYF. CDR3 nucleotides: TGCGCCAGCAGCCTGACCGGTCCAGGGTCGGGAAACACCATATATTTT. V is TRBV5-1 and J is TRBJ1-3; D is perhaps TRBD1 (5 bases). The V end was cut by 4 bases, the J end by 4 bases, with 18 bases between. In germline, CDR1 is SGHRS, CDR2 YFSETQ. This CDR3 comprises 16 residues.

V is TRBV5-1 and J is TRBJ2-5, with TRBD2 as a possible D gene (6 bases). The CDR3 runs 12 residues. V was pared by 7 bases and J by 1 base, with 8 bases between. Germline CDR1 is SGHRS and CDR2 is YFSETQ. The CDR3 DNA follows: TGCGCCAGCGGCGGGACCCAAGAGACCCAGTACTTC. Amino acid sequence: CASGGTQETQYF.

The V gene is TRBV29-1, the J gene TRBJ2-7; 11 bases align to TRBD1. The germline V gene has CDR1 SQVTM and CDR2 ANQGSEA. V was clipped by 7 bases and J by 6 bases; unmatched bases: 8. The CDR3 contains 13 residues. The CDR3 nucleotides read TGCAGCGGCGCCGGGACAGGGGGTTTCGAGCAGTACTTC. Its translation: CSGAGTGGFEQYF.

This clone was picked up a small number of times. The chain joins TRBV5-1 to TRBJ2-7, with D tentatively TRBD1 or TRBD2 (6 bases each). This CDR3 comprises 16 residues. The V end lost 4 bases, the J end lost 0 bases, and 17 bases lay between the germline ends. Germline CDR1 and CDR2: SGHRS and YFSETQ. The CDR3 sequence: CASSLEIGGSSYEQYF. CDR3 nucleotide sequence: TGCGCCAGCAGCCTGGAAATCGGGGGCAGCTCCTACGAGCAGTACTTC.

This rearrangement joins TRBV28 to TRBJ2-7, with TRBD2 as a possible D gene (5 bases). V was cut by 6 bases and J by 2 bases, with 20 bases left in between. The CDR3 runs 16 residues. Germline V gene sequence: CDR1 MDHEN, CDR2 SYDVKM. The CDR3 DNA is TGTGCCAGCAGCCTAAAAACGTGGACGGGAACCTACGAGCAGTACTTC. Its protein is CASSLKTWTGTYEQYF.

The V and J genes are TRBV27 and TRBJ2-1; possible D gene TRBD1, 7 bases. Germline assignment: CDR1 MNHEY and CDR2 SMNVEV (reference sequence). The CDR3 covers 13 residues. The V and J ends lost 5 bases and 9 bases respectively, with 14 bases between them. Here the CDR3 DNA reads TGTGCCAGCAGTAAAGGTCAGGGGGGTGAGCAGTTCTTC. Translating it yields CASSKGQGGEQFF.

As concerns this clone: Other nucleotide sequences in the sample specify the same CDR3. CDR3 region: CASSQVGLSNQPQHF. CDR3 nucleotide sequence: TGCGCCAGCAGCCAAGTTGGGCTTAGCAATCAGCCCCAGCATTTT. This chain joins TRBV4-1 and TRBJ1-5; D uncertain. Between the trimmed V and J ends, which lost 1 base and 0 bases, there was a span of 7 bases. Germline V lookup: CDR1 MGHRA, CDR2 YSYEKL. The CDR3 extends over 15 amino acids.

This clone was counted a few times. The V call is TRBV6-1, the J call TRBJ1-2; possibly TRBD1 for D (5 bases). The CDR3 consists of 12 residues. V was clipped by 7 bases and J by 7 bases, with 13 bases between them. Germline V lookup: CDR1 MNHNS, CDR2 SASEGT. The DNA of the CDR3 is TGTGCCAGCACAGGGTCGGGCGCTGGCTACACCTTC. This gives the protein CASTGSGAGYTF.

The chain is built from TRBV7-9 and TRBJ2-4; no definite D call. Germline CDR1 SEHNR, CDR2 FQNEAQ (reference sequence). This CDR3 contains 11 residues. V was cut by 4 bases and J by 7 bases, with 5 bases left in between. The CDR3 reads CASSSHNIQYF. CDR3 bases: TGTGCCAGCAGCTCCCATAACATTCAGTACTTC.

There are a few counts of this clone. This rearrangement joins TRBV18 to TRBJ1-1; 9 nucleotides align to TRBD1. Trimming removed 2 bases from V and 3 bases from J; junction bases left unmatched: 7. The CDR3 covers 16 residues. Germline loops: CDR1 KGHSH, CDR2 LQKENI. This CDR3 is CASSPIFRTGDTEAFF. The CDR3 DNA reads TGTGCCAGCTCACCAATATTCCGGACAGGGGACACTGAAGCTTTCTTT.

This clone was counted only a few times. The genes are TRBV10-3 and TRBJ2-3; the D gene could be TRBD1 or TRBD2 (5 bases each). Germline-derived CDR1 and CDR2 are ENHRY and SYGVKD. Trimming took off 7 bases at V and 2 bases at J, with 10 bases between the two ends. The CDR3 extends over 13 amino acids. CDR3 in amino acids: CAITGTATDTQYF. The CDR3 DNA follows: TGTGCCATCACCGGGACCGCCACAGATACGCAGTATTTT.

This clone has more than one count but fewer than ten. The rearrangement links TRBV5-1 to TRBJ1-1; no definite D call. Germline-derived CDR1 and CDR2 are SGHRS and YFSETQ. Trimming shortened V by 4 bases and J by 10 bases, and 20 bases separated the two germline ends. The CDR3 covers 14 residues. Here the CDR3 reads CASSPAGLVMVAFF. In nucleotides, the CDR3 is TGCGCCAGCAGCCCGGCGGGGTTAGTTATGGTAGCTTTCTTT.

This clone was counted only a few times. Sequence at one end of the junction differs from germline and may be a read error. The CDR3 bases are TGTGCCAGTAGCCCCCAGGTTCGGGGGTCCCGCCACTTC. Its translation is CASSPQVRGSRHF. This chain connects TRBV19 to TRBJ1-2; the D gene is possibly TRBD1 (5 bases). Looked up from germline, CDR1 is LNHDA and CDR2 is SQIVND (reference sequence). The CDR3 is made up of 13 amino acids.

The chain joins TRBV10-3 to TRBJ2-5, with 12 bases fitting TRBD1. V lost 8 bases to trimming and J lost 1 base; unmatched junction nucleotides: 5. Germline V CDR1 and CDR2: ENHRY, SYGVKD. CDR3 length: 15 amino acids. The CDR3 DNA reads TGTGCCATCGGATCGGGACAGGGGGCCCAAGAGACCCAGTACTTC. The encoded protein is CAIGSGQGAQETQYF.